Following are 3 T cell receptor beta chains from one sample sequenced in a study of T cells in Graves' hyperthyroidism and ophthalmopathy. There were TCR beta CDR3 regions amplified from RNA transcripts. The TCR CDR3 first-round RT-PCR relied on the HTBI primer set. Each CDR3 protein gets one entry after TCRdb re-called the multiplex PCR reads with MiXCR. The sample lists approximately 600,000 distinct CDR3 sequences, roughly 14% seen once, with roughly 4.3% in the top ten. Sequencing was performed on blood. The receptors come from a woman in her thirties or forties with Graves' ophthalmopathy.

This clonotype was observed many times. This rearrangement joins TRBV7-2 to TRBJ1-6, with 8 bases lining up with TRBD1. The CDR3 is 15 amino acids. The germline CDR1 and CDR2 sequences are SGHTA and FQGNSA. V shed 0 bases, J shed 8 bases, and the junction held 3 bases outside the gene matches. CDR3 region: CASSLATQGDSPLHF. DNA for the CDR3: TGTGCCAGCAGCTTAGCGACACAGGGGGATTCACCCCTCCACTTT. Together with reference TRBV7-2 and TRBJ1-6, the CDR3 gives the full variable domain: GAGVSQSPSNKVTEKGKDVELRCDPISGHTALYWYRQSLGQGLEFLIYFQGNSAPDKSGLPSDRFSAERTGGSVSTLTIQRTQQEDSAVYLCASSLATQGDSPLHFGNGTRLTVT.

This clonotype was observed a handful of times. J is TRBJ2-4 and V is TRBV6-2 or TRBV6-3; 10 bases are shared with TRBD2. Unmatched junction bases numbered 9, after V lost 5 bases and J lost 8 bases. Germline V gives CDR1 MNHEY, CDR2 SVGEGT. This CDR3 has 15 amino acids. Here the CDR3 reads CASSRLLAGSHIQYF. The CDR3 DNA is TGTGCCAGCAGTCGACTACTAGCGGGATCGCACATTCAGTACTTC.

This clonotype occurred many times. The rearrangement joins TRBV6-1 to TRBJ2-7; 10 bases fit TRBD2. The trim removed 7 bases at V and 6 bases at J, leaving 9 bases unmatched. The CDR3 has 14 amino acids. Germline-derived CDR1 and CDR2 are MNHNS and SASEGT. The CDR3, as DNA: TGTGCCAGCAAATTCGAGGGACTAGCGCTCGAGCAGTACTTC. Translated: CASKFEGLALEQYF.